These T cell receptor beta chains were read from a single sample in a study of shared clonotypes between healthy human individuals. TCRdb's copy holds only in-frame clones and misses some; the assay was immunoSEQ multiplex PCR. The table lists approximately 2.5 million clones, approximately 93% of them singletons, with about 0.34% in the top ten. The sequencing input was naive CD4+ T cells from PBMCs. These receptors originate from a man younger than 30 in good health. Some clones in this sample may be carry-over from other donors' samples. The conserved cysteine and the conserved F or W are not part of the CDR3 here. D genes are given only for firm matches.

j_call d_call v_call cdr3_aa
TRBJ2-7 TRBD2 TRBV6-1 ASSEVWASGRAYEQY
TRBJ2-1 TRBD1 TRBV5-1 ASSPTETGYNEQF
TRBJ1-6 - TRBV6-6 ASTSQGGNSPLH
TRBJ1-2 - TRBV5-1 ASSPGSYGYT
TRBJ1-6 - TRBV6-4 ASSEETGSPLH
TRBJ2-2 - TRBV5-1 ASSLVGGGAGTGELF
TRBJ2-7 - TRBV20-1 SANRAYEQY
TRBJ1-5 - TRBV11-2 ASSFGGGQPQH
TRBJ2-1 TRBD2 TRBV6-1 ASSEGTSGFSYNEQF
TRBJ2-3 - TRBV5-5 ASSLALDYTDTQY
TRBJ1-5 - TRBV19 ASRRGGSNQPQH
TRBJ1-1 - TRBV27 ASRGGHQSVNTEAF
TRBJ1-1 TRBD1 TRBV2 ASSGEGAYTEAF
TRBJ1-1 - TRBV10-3 ATASGRTDTEAF
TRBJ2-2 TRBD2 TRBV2 ASTREGTGELF
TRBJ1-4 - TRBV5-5 ASSLVGNGREKLF
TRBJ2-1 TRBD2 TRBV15 ATSSHRVFLAGETNEQF
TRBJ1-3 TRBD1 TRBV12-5 ASGGTASGNTIY
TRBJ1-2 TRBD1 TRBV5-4 ASSQTGIRYGYT
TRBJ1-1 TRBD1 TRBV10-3 AIRGQIEAF
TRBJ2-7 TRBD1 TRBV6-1 ASWPTGLRVEQY
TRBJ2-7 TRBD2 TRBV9 ASSSRTSGSGVYEQY